The rows below give T cell receptor beta chains drawn from one sample of a study of radiotherapy plus CTLA-4 blockade in lung cancer. Here immunoSEQ multiplex PCR was the method, and the copy in TCRdb shows in-frame clones only, minus some. The sample comprises some 74,000 clones, about 80% of which are singletons, and around 7% rests with the top ten. The material was peripheral blood, obtained from a patient treated with radiotherapy plus ipilimumab. These receptors were taken from a human donor with non-small cell lung cancer who had a complete response to radiotherapy plus ipilimumab. Both conserved end residues are part of each CDR3. The D gene is left open where the match is weak. Clone sizes are given selectively: once, few, many, or a class where the clone is expanded.

size	V	J	D	DNA	CDR3
.	TRBV7-9	TRBJ2-1	.	TGTGCCAGCAGCTTAGACGTTGAGGAGCAGTTCTTC	CASSLDVEEQFF
.	TRBV19	TRBJ2-7	TRBD1	TGTGCCAGTAGTATCGGGACAGCGACCTACGAGCAGTACTTC	CASSIGTATYEQYF
.	TRBV19	TRBJ1-2	TRBD1	TGTGCCAGTAGTTCGCCGACAGGGGGCGACTATGGCTACACCTTC	CASSSPTGGDYGYTF
few	TRBV6-6	TRBJ2-1	.	TGTGCCAGCGTATCCGGGCCGAGCTCCTACAATGAGCAGTTCTTC	CASVSGPSSYNEQFF
.	TRBV6-1	TRBJ1-2	TRBD1	TGTGCCATTACGCCGGGACAGGGCGGCTATGGCTACACCTTC	CAITPGQGGYGYTF
once	TRBV6-6	TRBJ2-1	TRBD2	TGTGCCAGCAGTTTTGCTAGCGGGGGTTACAATGAGCAGTTCTTC	CASSFASGGYNEQFF
.	TRBV29-1	TRBJ1-1	TRBD1	TGCAGCGTTGGGACAGGGGAAGGCACTGAAGCTTTCTTT	CSVGTGEGTEAFF
once	TRBV10-3	TRBJ1-1	.	TGTGCCATCAGTGATTCTGCTGAAGCTTTCTTT	CAISDSAEAFF
.	TRBV10-1	TRBJ2-6	.	TGCGCCTCAGCGGCCGGGACTGGGGCCAACGTCCTGACTTTC	CASAAGTGANVLTF
.	TRBV11-2	TRBJ1-1	.	TGTGCCAGCAGCTTCCCGCTTAGGTTGGGTCGAGGGGCTTTCTTT	CASSFPLRLGRGAFF
.	TRBV18	TRBJ2-7	.	TGTGCCAGCTCCCACCCGGGGGCATCGTACGAGCAGTACTTC	CASSHPGASYEQYF
.	TRBV19	TRBJ1-2	.	TGTGCCAGTAGTGAGCCAGACCGACCCCATGGCTACACCTTC	CASSEPDRPHGYTF
.	TRBV16	TRBJ1-5	.	TGTGCCAGCAGCCAGACCCGCAATCAGCCCCAGCATTTT	CASSQTRNQPQHF
.	TRBV2	TRBJ2-3	.	TGTGCCAGCCAAAGACAGACAACTAGCACAGATACGCAGTATTTT	CASQRQTTSTDTQYF
few	TRBV9	TRBJ2-6	.	TGTGCCAGCAGCGTAGCGCTGGGGGCTCACTCTGGGGCCAACGTCCTGACTTTC	CASSVALGAHSGANVLTF
.	TRBV15	TRBJ1-2	.	TGTGCCACCAGCAGAGATTACGGGTTTAACTATGGCTACACCTTC	CATSRDYGFNYGYTF
.	TRBV27	TRBJ2-7	.	TGTGCCAGCAGTTTATCTTTGGGCTTTGGGCTTTCCTACGAGCAGTACTTC	CASSLSLGFGLSYEQYF
.	TRBV30	TRBJ1-6	.	TGTGCCTGGAGGACCCCGGGGTCCTATAATTCACCCCTCCACTTT	CAWRTPGSYNSPLHF
.	TRBV5-1	TRBJ1-2	TRBD1	TGCGCCAGCAGCTTACAGGGGGCGGATGGCTACACCTTC	CASSLQGADGYTF
medium-sized	TRBV11-3	TRBJ2-5	TRBD1	TGTGCCAGCAGCAGCCCCGGGACAGGGGGTTTCGCACAAGAGACCCAGTACTTC	CASSSPGTGGFAQETQYF
.	TRBV7-9	TRBJ2-3	.	TGTGCCAGCAGGCAGCCGGGACAAAGCACAGATACGCAGTATTTT	CASRQPGQSTDTQYF
.	TRBV27	TRBJ2-5	.	TGTGCCAGCAGTTTATCAGGAGAGACCCAGTACTTC	CASSLSGETQYF
.	TRBV12-5	TRBJ1-2	.	TGTGCTAGTGGCCAGTCTAACTATGGCTACACCTTC	CASGQSNYGYTF
few	TRBV9	TRBJ1-3	.	TGTGCCAGCAGCGGAGACGGAAACACCATATATTTT	CASSGDGNTIYF
.	TRBV6-5	TRBJ2-1	.	TGTGCCAGCAGGCCAGGACTTGGGACCTACAATGAGCAGTTCTTC	CASRPGLGTYNEQFF
.	TRBV11-3	TRBJ2-2	.	TGTGCCAGCAGCCACACTCTCTGGGGCCGCAACACCGGGGAGCTGTTTTTT	CASSHTLWGRNTGELFF
medium-sized	TRBV9	TRBJ1-5	.	TGTGCCAGCAGCGTAGGGACGGATCAACGGCCCCAGCATTTT	CASSVGTDQRPQHF
few	TRBV25-1	TRBJ2-2	TRBD2	TGTGCCAGCAGCCGTACGGGGGGGGCTAACACCGGGGAGCTGTTTTTT	CASSRTGGANTGELFF
.	TRBV2	TRBJ1-5	.	TGTGCCAGCAGCCCCATTGGGGGGAGATACAATCAGCCCCAGCATTTT	CASSPIGGRYNQPQHF
once	TRBV7-2	TRBJ2-5	.	TGTGCCAGCAGCCCAGGGTGGCTCGGGCAAGAGACCCAGTACTTC	CASSPGWLGQETQYF
.	TRBV15	TRBJ1-1	.	TGTGCCACCAGCAGAGGGGCAGGGGTAGGGGACACTGAAGCTTTCTTT	CATSRGAGVGDTEAFF
.	TRBV25-1	TRBJ2-2	.	TGTGCCAGCAGTGGCCCAGGGAACACCGGGGAGCTGTTTTTT	CASSGPGNTGELFF
.	TRBV11-3	TRBJ2-5	.	TGTGCCAGCAGCTTCGGAGGAAGTCAAGAGACCCAGTACTTC	CASSFGGSQETQYF
.	TRBV19	TRBJ2-1	.	TGTGCCAGTAGTATTTTCAGGCAGGGCTCCTACAATGAGCAGTTCTTC	CASSIFRQGSYNEQFF
.	TRBV11-3	TRBJ2-2	.	TGTGCCAGCAGCTTAGGAGATTTGACCGGGGAGCTGTTTTTT	CASSLGDLTGELFF